This TCR beta chain was sequenced during a study of beta chain features in type 1 diabetes. Study details: Cell yields, gender and age were comparable in patients and healthy donors. Sorted cells from all samples, numbering 100 million to 120 million, were examined. Findings and caveats of the study: Whether TCRB rearrangement is influenced by HLA type was left unresolved in this analysis.

A remark on this clone: The antigen is not known. A read error may produce the germline difference seen at one junction end. Other DNA sequences in this specimen translate into the identical CDR3.

The CDR3 is 9 residues long. Germline loops: CDR1 MNHEY, CDR2 SMNVEV (reference sequence). Isolated RNA was reverse transcribed in full, so expressed TCRB transcripts were sequenced. Repertoires were generated with immunoSEQ multiplex PCR, while TCRdb's copy carries only in-frame clones and drops some. The table lists fewer than 900,000 clones, about a sixth of them singletons. The TCR originated in a young woman in good health. Sequenced material: naive CD4+ T cells from blood. The rearrangement links TRBV27 to TRBJ2-3; no clear D. This CDR3 reads CASTDTQYF. The CDR3 DNA is TGTGCCAGCACTGATACGCAGTATTTT.